The 11 T cell receptor beta chains below come from one sample, sequenced in a study of blood T cell repertoires in COVID-19. Repertoires were generated with immunoSEQ multiplex PCR, while TCRdb's copy carries only in-frame clones and drops some. Among 430,000 or so clones, around 90% were seen once, and the ten largest hold around 0.92%. Sequenced sample: peripheral blood. These receptors all come from a man aged 18 to 35 with COVID-19, enrolled during active disease.

This clone appeared a few times. The V gene is TRBV6-6, the J gene TRBJ1-5; no definite D call. Trimming pared 0 bases from V and 4 bases from J, leaving 10 bases between. Germline V gene lookup returns CDR1 MNHNY and CDR2 SVGAGI (reference sequence). The CDR3 is 15 residues long. The CDR3 bases are TGTGCCAGCAGTTACTCGAGTAATATAAATCAGCCCCAGCATTTT. Translating it yields CASSYSSNINQPQHF.

The gene calls are TRBV21-1 and TRBJ2-1; the D call TRBD2 from the table was never checked on the DNA. TRBV21-1 counts as a pseudogene. This CDR3 has 15 amino acids. This CDR3 reads CASSNPAGGGDEQFF. The CDR3 DNA reads TGTGCCAGCAGCAATCCGGCGGGAGGTGGTGATGAGCAGTTCTTC.

The chain has TRBV5-6 and TRBJ1-6, with 7 bases fitting TRBD1. In germline, CDR1 is SGHDT, CDR2 YYEEEE. V lost 0 bases to trimming and J lost 7 bases; unmatched junction nucleotides: 7. There are 16 residues in the CDR3. The CDR3 bases are TGTGCCAGCAGCTTGGGATGGTCGGGACAGAATTCACCCCTCCACTTT. Translating gives CASSLGWSGQNSPLHF.

This clone was observed once. The chain links TRBV7-6 to TRBJ2-2; D uncertain. CDR3 length: 13 amino acids. Germline values: CDR1 SGHVS, CDR2 FNYEAQ. The V end was cut by 5 bases, the J end by 4 bases, with 8 bases between. The CDR3 DNA reads TGTGCCAGCAGCGCACTTAGCACCGGGGAGCTGTTTTTT. It codes for CASSALSTGELFF.

The V gene is TRBV7-2, the J gene TRBJ2-7; TRBD1 aligns across 8 bases. Looked up from germline, CDR1 is SGHTA and CDR2 is FQGNSA. V was pared by 5 bases and J by 4 bases, with 10 bases of the junction left unmatched. The CDR3 length is 15 residues. DNA of the CDR3: TGTGCCAGCAGCGGTCGACAGGGGCCTCCGTACGAGCAGTACTTC. Residues: CASSGRQGPPYEQYF.

About this clone itself: At the DNA level, this CDR3 is encoded by other sequences in the same sample as well. The J gene is TRBJ2-7, the V gene TRBV3-1 (or the pseudogene TRBV3-2); D remains ambiguous. The CDR3 loop spans 11 amino acids. Trimming stripped 2 bases from V and 3 bases from J, with 2 bases between. Germline assignment: CDR1 LGHDT and CDR2 YNNKEL (reference sequence). CDR3 region: CASSQLYEQYF. The CDR3 coding sequence is TGTGCCAGCAGCCAACTCTACGAGCAGTACTTC.

The rearrangement links TRBV24-1 to TRBJ2-5; D not resolved. V lost 4 bases, J lost 3 bases, and 11 bases lay in between. The CDR3 sequence is 14 residues long. The germline V gene encodes CDR1 KGHDR and CDR2 SFDVKD. CDR3 nucleotides: TGTGCCACCAGTGACCCCGGAGTAAAAGAGACCCAGTACTTC. Translation: CATSDPGVKETQYF.

With respect to this clone: In the same sample, other DNA sequences code for this CDR3. The V and J genes are TRBV18 and TRBJ2-5, with 7 bases identical to TRBD2. Germline CDR1 KGHSH, CDR2 LQKENI. The CDR3 spans 15 residues. The trim removed 4 bases at V and 0 bases at J, leaving 5 bases unmatched. The DNA of the CDR3 is TGTGCCAGCTCACTACTAAGCGGGGACCAAGAGACCCAGTACTTC. Translating it yields CASSLLSGDQETQYF.

The genes are TRBV7-9 and TRBJ2-3; TRBD1 aligns across 9 bases. The CDR3 extends over 14 amino acids. V gave up 4 bases and J gave up 6 bases; unmatched junction bases: 5. The germline CDR1 and CDR2 sequences are SEHNR and FQNEAQ (reference sequence). The CDR3 sequence: CASSSGTGSDTQYF. In DNA, the CDR3 is TGTGCCAGCAGCTCCGGGACAGGGTCCGATACGCAGTATTTT. Looking up the rest from reference TRBV7-9 and TRBJ2-3 gives the full variable domain: DTGVSQNPRHKITKRGQNVTFRCDPISEHNRLYWYRQTLGQGPEFLTYFQNEAQLEKSRLLSDRFSAERPKGSFSTLEIQRTEQGDSAMYLCASSSGTGSDTQYFGPGTRLTVL.

This clone was seen just once. The chain joins TRBV5-4 to TRBJ1-2; TRBD1 agrees at 7 bases. The CDR3 contains 15 residues. Germline V gene data show CDR1 as SGHNT and CDR2 as YYREEE (reference sequence). The V gene end was trimmed by 1 base and the J gene end by 0 bases; junction bases not matched to a gene: 3. The CDR3 DNA is TGTGCCAGCAGCTTGAGCCAGGGGGCTAACTATGGCTACACCTTC. Its protein product is CASSLSQGANYGYTF.

Details on this clone: The junction shows a germline mismatch at one end, possibly a read error. The V and J genes are TRBV12-3 or TRBV12-4 and TRBJ1-1; tentatively, D is TRBD1 (5 bases). The CDR3 runs 12 residues. The DNA for the CDR3 is TGTGCCAGCAGGGTGTGGGGGGACGGCGAAGGCTTT. Translated: CASRVWGDGEGF.